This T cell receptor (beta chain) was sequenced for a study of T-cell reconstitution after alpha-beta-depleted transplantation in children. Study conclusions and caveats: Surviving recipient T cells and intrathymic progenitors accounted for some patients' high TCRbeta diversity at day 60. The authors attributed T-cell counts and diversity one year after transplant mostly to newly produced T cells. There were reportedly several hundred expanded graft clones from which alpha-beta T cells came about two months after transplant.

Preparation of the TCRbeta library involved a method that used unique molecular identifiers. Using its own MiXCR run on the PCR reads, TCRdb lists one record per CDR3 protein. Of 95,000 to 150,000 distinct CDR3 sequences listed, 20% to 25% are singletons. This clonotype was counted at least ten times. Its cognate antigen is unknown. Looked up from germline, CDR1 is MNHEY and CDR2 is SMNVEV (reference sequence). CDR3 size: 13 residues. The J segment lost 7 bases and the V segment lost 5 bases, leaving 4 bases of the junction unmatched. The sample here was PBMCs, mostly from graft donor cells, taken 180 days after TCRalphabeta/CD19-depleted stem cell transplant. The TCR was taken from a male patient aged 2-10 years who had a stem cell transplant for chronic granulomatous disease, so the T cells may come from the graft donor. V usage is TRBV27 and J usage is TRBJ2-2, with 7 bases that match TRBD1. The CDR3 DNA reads TGTGCCAGCAGTGACAGGGCGGTCGGGGAGCTGTTTTTT. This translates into CASSDRAVGELFF.